The T cell receptor beta chain under discussion was sequenced for a study of CD8 T cells in ankylosing spondylitis. A single record per CDR3 protein comes from TCRdb applying MiXCR to the 5' RACE reads. This sample has just under 350,000 distinct CDR3 sequences, with about 15% found just once. The CDR3 runs 13 residues. Trimming left V 3 bases short and J 1 base short, with 6 bases between. CDR1 is ENHRY and CDR2 is SYGVKD in the germline V gene. Findings of the study overall: Apparently characteristic of ankylosing spondylitis blood was a TCR beta motif (about eight highly homologous variants). As reported, disease-linked clones showed significant enrichment in matched ankylosing spondylitis synovial fluid.

At least ten counts were recorded for this clonotype. Its antigen is not known. This chain joins TRBV10-3 and TRBJ2-5, with D unclear. The receptor was isolated from a male donor with ankylosing spondylitis or in good health (not recorded which). Source material: blood, either unsorted or a sorted T cell fraction (not recorded which). As DNA, the CDR3 is TGTGCCATCAGTGAATCCAGCCAAGAGACCCAGTACTTC. Translating it yields CAISESSQETQYF.